The present TCR beta chain was sequenced within a study of response to subunit inactivated influenza vaccine. The study's findings and limits: The study's authors posited that every seasonal influenza vaccination enlists few new T cells.

Germline V gene lookup returns CDR1 DFQATT and CDR2 SNEGSKA (reference sequence). Germline trimming cut 5 bases from V and 0 bases from J; bases unmatched to any gene: 5. This CDR3 has 14 amino acids. This clonotype was seen repeatedly, ten times or more. Its antigen is unknown. MiXCR, applied by TCRdb to the RT-PCR reads, yields one record per CDR3 protein. The data hold hundreds of thousands of distinct CDR3 sequences, with approximately 14% observed a single time. The sequencing used PBMCs from blood, collected roughly 2 weeks before vaccination. The chain has TRBV20-1 and TRBJ2-7; 9 bases line up with TRBD2. The source is a man in his fifties or sixties who received an inactivated influenza vaccine. The CDR3 protein is CSAPRTSASYEQYF. For the CDR3, the DNA is TGCAGTGCTCCCCGGACTAGCGCCTCCTACGAGCAGTACTTC.